This record looks at one TCR beta chain sequence and its context. As processed by the authors: Estimates of nucleated cell counts were drawn from the amplification of reference gene primers. Data came from immunoSEQ multiplex PCR; TCRdb stores just in-frame clones and leaves some out. Clone size and the V and J calls come from that table; the DNA yielded D and trimming. The sample has 250,000 to 300,000 clones; roughly 80% are singletons. Germline CDR1 SGHDN, CDR2 FVKESK. CDR3 size: 14 residues. V lost 4 bases, J lost 9 bases, and 13 bases lay in between. The data are from a study of blood T cell repertoires in COVID-19. As for the study in general: PBMCs, B-cell-depleted T cells, or T cells provided the cDNA or gDNA that made up the material.

People in the exposed group encountered a COVID-19 case within 2 weeks before entering the study. The receptor comes from a man aged 40-49 years who had been exposed to COVID-19. Sequencing was carried out using PBMCs or T cells enriched from blood (not recorded which). The genes are TRBV14 and TRBJ1-6; D is uncertain. The CDR3 protein is CASSLPGGSSPLHF. For the CDR3, the DNA is TGTGCCAGCAGCCTCCCGGGAGGGAGTTCACCCCTCCACTTT.